This TCR beta chain is drawn from a study of cytomegalovirus exposure and HLA in healthy donors. Whole-study findings and limits: Among TCR beta chains, those listed as cytomegalovirus-associated numbered about 160.

CDR1 SGHTA and CDR2 FQGTGA come from the germline V gene. The CDR3 length is 15 residues. The V gene lost 0 bases and the J gene lost 3 bases, with 6 bases spanning the gap. As concerns this clone: Its specificity is not known.

A multiplex PCR was run with 60 Vbeta primers and 13 Jbeta primers. Sequencing was performed with immunoSEQ multiplex PCR; in TCRdb, only in-frame clones are kept and a portion is missing. The listing contains some 76,000 clones. Specimen: PBMCs. The receptor's source is a female donor in good health and CMV-seropositive. The chain couples TRBV7-3 to TRBJ2-6; D may be TRBD1 (5 bases). CDR3 nucleotides: TGTGCCAGCAGCTTAACAGGGGTTGGGGCCAACGTCCTGACTTTC. This codes for CASSLTGVGANVLTF.